The 29 T cell receptor beta chains presented below share a single source sample, sequenced in a study of blood T cell repertoires in COVID-19. The assay was immunoSEQ multiplex PCR, and TCRdb's table has in-frame clones only and misses some. The table has about 170,000 clones, 83% seen once. Material for sequencing was peripheral blood. Source of these receptors: a woman at least 80 years old with acute or convalescent COVID-19.

The rearrangement links TRBV7-2 to TRBJ2-7; 8 nucleotides line up with TRBD1. Germline V lookup: CDR1 SGHTA, CDR2 FQGNSA. The CDR3 spans 15 residues. V lost 6 bases, J lost 4 bases, and 11 bases stayed unmatched. CDR3 in amino acids: CASSSSGTGVYEQYF. The CDR3 region has the DNA TGTGCCAGCAGTTCCTCCGGGACAGGAGTTTACGAGCAGTACTTC.

The chain has TRBV7-2 and TRBJ2-2; 7 positions match TRBD2. The CDR3 loop spans 16 amino acids. The germline gives CDR1 SGHTA, CDR2 FQGNSA. Unmatched junction bases numbered 12, after V lost 7 bases and J lost 4 bases. Here the CDR3 DNA reads TGTGCCAGCATAAACCTGGGGGGGTCTTTCACCGGGGAGCTGTTTTTT. Its translation is CASINLGGSFTGELFF.

This clone was seen a single time. This chain links TRBV6-2 or TRBV6-3 with TRBJ2-1; the match to TRBD2 covers 8 bases. This CDR3 is built from 17 residues. J lost 4 bases, V lost 0 bases, and 8 bases had no gene match. The germline gives CDR1 MNHEY, CDR2 SVGEGT. DNA of the CDR3: TGTGCCAGCAGTTACTCCACTGCGGGGGGTCTTTACAATGAGCAGTTCTTC. This gives the protein CASSYSTAGGLYNEQFF.

The chain's CDR3 is CAISEDRARGETQYF. Written as DNA, the CDR3 is TGTGCCATCAGTGAGGACAGGGCTAGGGGAGAGACCCAGTACTTC. The rearrangement joins TRBV10-3 to TRBJ2-5; 7 bases map to TRBD1. CDR1 and CDR2 from the germline V gene are ENHRY and SYGVKD. CDR3 length equals 15 residues. V lost 2 bases to trimming and J lost 4 bases; unmatched junction nucleotides: 7.

This sequence joins TRBV7-3 and TRBJ1-2, with 7 bases aligning to TRBD1. With 1 base clipped from V and 6 bases from J, the junction kept 2 bases outside the gene matches. Germline V lookup: CDR1 SGHTA, CDR2 FQGTGA. The CDR3 totals 13 residues. CDR3 residues: CASSLRDSHGYTF. CDR3 DNA sequence: TGTGCCAGCAGCTTAAGGGACAGCCATGGCTACACCTTC.

The chain combines TRBV21-1 with TRBJ1-3. TRBV21-1 has pseudogene status. This CDR3 spans 18 amino acids. The CDR3 is CASSKAPSRTNGGNTIYF. The CDR3 nucleotides are TGTGCCAGCAGCAAAGCACCCTCGCGGACTAATGGGGGAAACACCATATATTTT.

The chain joins TRBV7-2 to TRBJ1-6; 8 nucleotides agree with TRBD1. With 4 bases clipped from V and 0 bases from J, the junction kept 5 bases outside the gene matches. The germline V gene has CDR1 SGHTA and CDR2 FQGNSA. The CDR3 spans 17 residues. DNA of the CDR3: TGTGCCAGCAGCTCCCGGACAGGGAGCTCCTATAATTCACCCCTCCACTTT. The encoded protein is CASSSRTGSSYNSPLHF.

The rearrangement links TRBV12-3 or TRBV12-4 to TRBJ2-3, with 9 bases matching TRBD1. The V gene end was trimmed by 7 bases and the J gene end by 4 bases; junction bases not matched to a gene: 3. CDR3 size: 13 residues. The CDR3 DNA sequence: TGTGCCAGCAAGACAGGGGGGGCAGATACGCAGTATTTT. This sequence encodes CASKTGGADTQYF.

This clone was observed a single time. The CDR3 DNA is TGTGCCAGCAGTTTAACTCAGGCCGGTAATGAAAAACTGTTTTTT. This translates into CASSLTQAGNEKLFF. The chain is built from TRBV28 and TRBJ1-4; D gene unclear. Germline loops: CDR1 MDHEN, CDR2 SYDVKM. The CDR3 runs 15 residues. V dropped 2 bases and J dropped 4 bases, with 11 bases sitting between them.

This clone was seen only once. The rearrangement uses TRBV3-1 (or the pseudogene TRBV3-2) and TRBJ1-5; 7 bases align to TRBD1. V trimming: 0 bases; J trimming: 6 bases; junction bases outside the gene matches: 5. Per germline, CDR1 LGHDT and CDR2 YNNKEL (reference sequence). CDR3 length: 15 amino acids. The CDR3 bases are TGTGCCAGCAGCCAAGATGTAGGGGGCGGTCAGCCCCAGCATTTT. Encoded protein: CASSQDVGGGQPQHF.

The chain is built from TRBV15 and TRBJ2-1, with a weak D call TRBD2 (5 bases). CDR3 size: 14 residues. Germline V gene lookup returns CDR1 LNHNV and CDR2 YYDKDF (reference sequence). V was clipped by 5 bases and J by 4 bases, with 12 bases between them. For the CDR3, the DNA is TGTGCCACCAGCCTCGGAGCGGTTTACAATGAGCAGTTCTTC. This encodes CATSLGAVYNEQFF.

This chain uses TRBV12-3 or TRBV12-4 with TRBJ2-1, with D unclear. V was pared by 5 bases and J by 0 bases, with 5 bases between. The CDR3 is 13 amino acids. In DNA, the CDR3 is TGTGCCAGCAGTCCTATCTCCTACAATGAGCAGTTCTTC. This sequence encodes CASSPISYNEQFF.

This clone was found once. In nucleotides, the CDR3 is TGTGCCAGTACCCGACGAGGTATTGATGAAAAACTGTTTTTT. Encoded protein: CASTRRGIDEKLFF. J is TRBJ1-4 and V is TRBV19; the D is unclear. This CDR3 region has 14 residues. Germline V gene sequence: CDR1 LNHDA, CDR2 SQIVND (reference sequence). V was pared by 7 bases and J by 6 bases, with 15 bases between.

The rearrangement uses TRBV7-2 and TRBJ2-3, with unresolved D. The CDR3 contains 13 residues. With 5 bases removed from V and 3 bases from J, the gap between germline ends came to 9 bases. CDR1 is SGHTA and CDR2 is FQGNSA in the germline V gene. This chain's CDR3 is CASSPQATDTQYF. In nucleotides, the CDR3 is TGTGCCAGCAGCCCCCAGGCAACAGATACGCAGTATTTT.

This clone was counted between two and nine times. The V and J genes are TRBV10-3 and TRBJ1-3; D gene uncertain. Per germline, CDR1 ENHRY and CDR2 SYGVKD. Trimming removed 7 bases from V and 4 bases from J, with 14 bases in between. CDR3 length: 14 residues. CDR3 DNA: TGTGCCATCAAGAGGAACGGTGAAGGAAACACCATATATTTT. This encodes CAIKRNGEGNTIYF.

The chain employs TRBV6-2 or TRBV6-3 and TRBJ2-7, with TRBD2 matching 8 bases. CDR1 and CDR2 (germline): MNHEY, SVGEGT. The length of the CDR3 is 17 residues. Losses at the gene ends were 4 bases for V and 0 bases for J; bases not matched to a gene: 11. CDR3 region: CASSFSTSGGLSYEQYF. The CDR3 nucleotides are TGTGCCAGCAGTTTCTCTACCAGCGGGGGCCTCTCCTACGAGCAGTACTTC.

V and J are TRBV5-6 and TRBJ2-1, with 8 nucleotides matching TRBD2. Germline V gene lookup returns CDR1 SGHDT and CDR2 YYEEEE. The V and J ends lost 4 bases and 4 bases, in that order; junction bases with no gene match: 7. This CDR3 region has 15 residues. CDR3 sequence: CASSPSGRLYNEQFF. CDR3 coding DNA: TGTGCCAGCAGCCCAAGCGGGAGATTATACAATGAGCAGTTCTTC.

In DNA form, the CDR3 reads TGTGCCAGCCGCGGCGGGGGAAGACCGGGGGCGACCCCCGCAGGGGGCTACACCTTC. The encoded protein is CASRGGGRPGATPAGGYTF. The chain uses TRBV9 and TRBJ1-2; possible D gene TRBD1, 6 bases. In germline, CDR1 is SGDLS, CDR2 YYNGEE. V was shortened by 7 bases and J by 8 bases, with 36 bases between the two germline ends. The CDR3 is 19 amino acids. The full variable domain, in which reference TRBV9 and TRBJ1-2 provide the parts outside the CDR3, is DSGVTQTPKHLITATGQRVTLRCSPRSGDLSVYWYQQSLDQGLQFLIQYYNGEERAKGNILERFSAQQFPDLHSELNLSSLELGDSALYFCASRGGGRPGATPAGGYTFGSGTRLTVV.

V usage is TRBV11-2 and J usage is TRBJ2-7; perhaps TRBD2 as D (6 bases). Trimming left V 3 bases short and J 2 bases short, with 26 bases between. The CDR3 totals 19 residues. The V gene's germline CDR1 is SGHAT and CDR2 FQNNGV. The CDR3 DNA is TGTGCCAGCAGCTTCTCCACCTTTCCGGGGGTCCCTCCGACCTACGAGCAGTACTTC. It encodes CASSFSTFPGVPPTYEQYF.

This clone has more than one count but fewer than ten. This chain links TRBV2 with TRBJ1-6; TRBD1 is a possible D gene (5 bases). The CDR3 spans 14 residues. Germline CDR1 is SNHLY and CDR2 is FYNNEI. The germline V and J ends were trimmed by 7 bases and 9 bases, with 16 bases remaining between them. This CDR3 reads CASKELTATSPLHF. Written as DNA, the CDR3 is TGTGCCAGCAAAGAACTGACAGCTACTTCACCCCTCCACTTT.

This clone was observed once. The V and J genes are TRBV18 and TRBJ2-5; D is perhaps TRBD2 (5 bases). The length of the CDR3 is 15 residues. V lost 5 bases and J lost 4, with 17 bases in between. The germline gives CDR1 KGHSH, CDR2 LQKENI. CDR3 sequence: CASSIREPVGETQYF. Here the CDR3 DNA reads TGTGCCAGCTCAATTCGGGAACCGGTAGGAGAGACCCAGTACTTC. Filled out from reference TRBV18 and TRBJ2-5, the complete variable domain reads NAGVMQNPRHLVRRRGQEARLRCSPMKGHSHVYWYRQLPEEGLKFMVYLQKENIIDESGMPKERFSAEFPKEGPSILRIQQVVRGDSAAYFCASSIREPVGETQYFGPGTRLLVL.

This clone has a handful of counts. The chain joins TRBV6-2 or TRBV6-3 to TRBJ1-1, with D unclear. V was trimmed by 5 bases and J by 6 bases, leaving 19 bases between them. Germline CDR1 reads MNHEY; CDR2 reads SVGEGT. The length of the CDR3 is 15 residues. The DNA of the CDR3 is TGTGCCAGCAGTCCACAGAGTCAGGTCACTGCTGAAGCTTTCTTT. Its translation: CASSPQSQVTAEAFF.

The chain couples TRBV7-2 to TRBJ2-7; weak D call: TRBD1 (5 bases). The CDR3 has 13 residues. Trimming took 0 bases from V and 3 from J, leaving 6 bases between them. Per germline, CDR1 SGHTA and CDR2 FQGNSA. DNA for the CDR3: TGTGCCAGCAGCTTAGCCAGGGTCTACGAGCAGTACTTC. Translation: CASSLARVYEQYF.

The gene calls are TRBV7-9 and TRBJ2-7; 9 nucleotides match TRBD1. V trimming: 2 bases; J trimming: 4 bases; junction bases outside the gene matches: 12. The germline CDR1 and CDR2 sequences are SEHNR and FQNEAQ (reference sequence). The CDR3 runs to 17 residues. The CDR3 loop is CASSLLGGGQGWYEQYF. Written as DNA, the CDR3 is TGTGCCAGCAGCTTACTCGGCGGGGGACAGGGTTGGTACGAGCAGTACTTC.

This chain connects TRBV5-1 to TRBJ1-3; 8 bases line up with TRBD1. The germline CDR1 and CDR2 sequences are SGHRS and YFSETQ. J gave up 0 bases and V 3 bases, and 5 bases lay outside the gene matches. The CDR3 is 16 amino acids. In DNA, the CDR3 is TGCGCCAGCAGCTCGACAGGGGCCCTCTCTGGAAACACCATATATTTT. Encoded protein: CASSSTGALSGNTIYF.

The chain uses TRBV19 and TRBJ2-2; 7 bases fit TRBD2. CDR3 size: 17 residues. Germline-derived CDR1 and CDR2 are LNHDA and SQIVND (reference sequence). The V segment lost 6 bases and the J segment 2 bases; nucleotides outside the gene matches: 12. The CDR3 region is CASSTIGGGRNTGELFF. The CDR3 DNA follows: TGTGCCAGTAGCACGATTGGGGGGGGTCGCAACACCGGGGAGCTGTTTTTT.

The chain is built from TRBV27 and TRBJ1-5; 11 bases match TRBD1. The V gene end was trimmed by 5 bases and the J gene end by 2 bases; junction bases not matched to a gene: 8. Germline loops: CDR1 MNHEY, CDR2 SMNVEV (reference sequence). CDR3 length: 17 residues. The CDR3, as DNA: TGTGCCAGCAGTCAGCTAGGGACAGGGGGAGGCAATCAGCCCCAGCATTTT. Translated, it gives CASSQLGTGGGNQPQHF.

The V call is TRBV9, the J call TRBJ2-7, with 7 bases that match TRBD2. The CDR3 totals 15 residues. With V trimmed by 0 bases and J by 3 bases, 6 bases remained unmatched. Germline values: CDR1 SGDLS, CDR2 YYNGEE. DNA for the CDR3: TGTGCCAGCAGCGTAGAGGCTAGCGGACGCTACGAGCAGTACTTC. The encoded protein is CASSVEASGRYEQYF.

The CDR3 protein is CASSESLQMTF. Written as DNA, the CDR3 is TGCGCCAGCAGTGAAAGTTTGCAGATGACCTTC. The chain employs TRBV10-2 and TRBJ1-2, with D hard to call. CDR3 size: 11 residues. Germline V gene lookup returns CDR1 WSHSY and CDR2 SAAADI. Trimming left V 3 bases short and J 14 bases short, with 13 bases between.